The entry below describes one T cell receptor beta chain. This clone was picked up a small number of times. What this receptor recognizes is not known. No clone much larger than this one lies a single base away; base qualities are absent. TRB sequencing used genomic DNA with the immunoSEQ assay at survey resolution or the hsTCRB kit. The paper's data handling went like this. Initial read processing used immunoSEQ software, and repertoire analyses used the LymphoSeq R package. Clonality was computed as 1 minus normalized Shannon entropy, and a Gini coefficient was also calculated for each TRB dataset. To infer phenotypes in unsorted samples, TRB sequences from sorted subsets of the recipient or donor were mapped onto unsorted samples from the same recipient. TCRdb retrieved this table from immuneACCESS and kept in-frame rearrangements only. Not all clones are present; in checked studies, unresolved V genes account for under half, and no reason is known for the remainder. That table furnishes V, J and clone size, whereas the DNA furnished D and trimming. The table records more than 10,000 clones for this sample, and not one of them appears only once. The ten largest clones take up roughly 26% of the sample.

This sample is part of a study of T cells after posttransplantation cyclophosphamide listed by TCRdb under 2016. Study-wide context: T cell repertoire reconstitution was tracked by TRB sequencing after myeloablative bone marrow transplantation in which posttransplantation cyclophosphamide was used as GVHD prophylaxis. Antigen receptor sequencing was done on samples from around 32 PTCy-treated patients and from approximately 16 related bone marrow donors of those patients. TRB sequencing was performed on blood from all 35 or so PTCy patients with 1-year posttransplant specimens. In 3 patients, up to roughly 3 additional blood samples taken between 2 and 5.2 years after transplant also underwent TRB sequencing, as did pretransplant blood from a handful of patients. Because TRA and TRB clonality were tightly correlated in several samples, subsequent TCR analyses were focused on TRB only. Public TRB sequences were checked against a database of over 3,600 sequences associated with responses to pathogens, tumor antigens, self-antigens and alloantigens. Study-wide findings and limitations: At 1-2 months, donor-recipient similarity was low but rose over the first year, and the later blood repertoires were often dominated by donor CD8+ memory clones. The TRB repertoires of T cells infiltrating skin or the GI tract showed only limited overlap with the TRB repertoires found in blood. Across the 45 to 55 patients, TRB clonality was highly associated with recipient CMV seropositivity and CMV reactivation, and diversity with PTCy was similar to that in the CNI/methotrexate controls.

Explained via the paper, the time point label denotes: posttransplant day relative to BM transplant. The treatment or condition label for this specimen denotes: high-dose cyclophosphamide on days +3 and +4 as single-agent GVHD prophylaxis. PTCy patients received busulfan and fludarabine conditioning, a related or unrelated marrow graft, and cyclophosphamide on days +3 and +4. PTCy-treated patients were drawn from a prospective multi-institutional clinical trial. Peripheral blood and bone marrow mononuclear cells were isolated by Ficoll-Hypaque density centrifugation and cryopreserved. The CDR3 covers 14 residues, taking in both the cysteine and the phenylalanine. Only the CDR3 DNA is retained, 42 bases long and in frame from the first base. V and J are truncated by 7 bases and 1 base respectively, leaving an intervening sequence of 13 bases. The germline V gene yields MDHEN for CDR1 and SYDVKM for CDR2.

This clonotype originated in a female patient in her 40s who received an allogeneic stem cell transplant from an unrelated donor, was CMV-positive, and had acute GVHD only. After transplantation, some T cells may belong to the graft donor instead of the recipient. The sequences come from PBMCs, collected after allogeneic stem cell transplant with posttransplant cyclophosphamide. The chain uses TRBV28 and TRBJ2-5; tentative D gene TRBD2, with 6 bases matching. The encoded CDR3 is CASTRGGFQETQYF. The DNA sequence is TGTGCCAGCACCCGTGGGGGGTTCCAAGAGACCCAGTACTTC.